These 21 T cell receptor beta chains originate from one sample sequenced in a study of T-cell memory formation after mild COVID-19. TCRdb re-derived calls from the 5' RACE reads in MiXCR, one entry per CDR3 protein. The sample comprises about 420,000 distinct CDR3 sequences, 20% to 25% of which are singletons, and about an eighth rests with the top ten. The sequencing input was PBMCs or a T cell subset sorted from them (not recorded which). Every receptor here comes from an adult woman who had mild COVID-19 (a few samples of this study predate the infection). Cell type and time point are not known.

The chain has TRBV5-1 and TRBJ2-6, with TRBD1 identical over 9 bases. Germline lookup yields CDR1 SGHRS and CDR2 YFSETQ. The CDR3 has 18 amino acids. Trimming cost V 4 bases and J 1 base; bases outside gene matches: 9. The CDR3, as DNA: TGCGCCAGCAGCCCATCGGACAGGGGCGTATCTGGGGCCAACGTCCTGACTTTC. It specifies CASSPSDRGVSGANVLTF.

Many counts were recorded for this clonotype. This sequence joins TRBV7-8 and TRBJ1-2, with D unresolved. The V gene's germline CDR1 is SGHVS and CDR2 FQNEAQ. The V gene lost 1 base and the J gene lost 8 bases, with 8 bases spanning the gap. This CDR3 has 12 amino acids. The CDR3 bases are TGTGCCAGCAGCTTAGGAAACTCCGGCTACACCTTC. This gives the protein CASSLGNSGYTF.

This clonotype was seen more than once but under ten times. In nucleotides, the CDR3 is TGTGCCAGCAGTGCGAGCGGGAGTAACTACGAGCAGTACTTC. Amino acids: CASSASGSNYEQYF. The chain carries TRBV25-1 and TRBJ2-7; TRBD2 agrees at 8 bases. Germline V CDR1 and CDR2: MGHDK, SYGVNS. The CDR3 spans 14 residues. The trim removed 4 bases at V and 3 bases at J, leaving 5 bases unmatched.

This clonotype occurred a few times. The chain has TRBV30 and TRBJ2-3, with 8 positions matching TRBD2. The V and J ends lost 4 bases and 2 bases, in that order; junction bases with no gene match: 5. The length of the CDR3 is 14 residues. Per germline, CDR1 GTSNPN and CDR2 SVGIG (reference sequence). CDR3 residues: CAWIGLAPTDTQYF. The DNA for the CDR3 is TGTGCCTGGATAGGACTAGCACCCACAGATACGCAGTATTTT.

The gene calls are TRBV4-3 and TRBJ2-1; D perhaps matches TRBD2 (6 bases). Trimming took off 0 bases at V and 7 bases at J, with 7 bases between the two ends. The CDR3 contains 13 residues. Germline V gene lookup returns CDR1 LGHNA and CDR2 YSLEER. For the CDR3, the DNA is TGCGCCAGCAGCCAAGAGAGCGGGAATGAGCAGTTCTTC. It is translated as CASSQESGNEQFF.

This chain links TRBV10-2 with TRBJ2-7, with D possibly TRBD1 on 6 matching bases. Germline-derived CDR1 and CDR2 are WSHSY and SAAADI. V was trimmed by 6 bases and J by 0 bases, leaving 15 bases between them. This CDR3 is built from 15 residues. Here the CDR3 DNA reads TGCGCCAGCAGGGGAACAGGGTACAGCTCCTACGAGCAGTACTTC. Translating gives CASRGTGYSSYEQYF.

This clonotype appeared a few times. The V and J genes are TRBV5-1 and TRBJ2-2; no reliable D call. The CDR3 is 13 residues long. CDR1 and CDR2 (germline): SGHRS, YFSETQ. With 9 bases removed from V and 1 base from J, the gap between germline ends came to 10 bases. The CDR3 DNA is TGCGCCACCGCCCCGGAGAACACCGGGGAGCTGTTTTTT. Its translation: CATAPENTGELFF.

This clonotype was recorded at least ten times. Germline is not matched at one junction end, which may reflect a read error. The CDR3 here is CASSLSGPTDTQYF. The CDR3 coding sequence is TGTGCTAGCAGCCTTAGCGGACCCACAGATACGCAGTATTTT. The chain carries TRBV7-7 and TRBJ2-3; tentative D call: TRBD2 (6 bases). This CDR3 is built from 14 residues. Germline-derived CDR1 and CDR2 are SSHAT and FNYEAQ (reference sequence).

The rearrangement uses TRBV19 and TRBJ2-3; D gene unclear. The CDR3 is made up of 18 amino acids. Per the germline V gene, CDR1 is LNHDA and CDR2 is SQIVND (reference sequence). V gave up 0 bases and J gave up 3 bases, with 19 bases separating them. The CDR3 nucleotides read TGTGCCAGTAGTATAGAGAGGATGCGCCTGACAAAAACAGATACGCAGTATTTT. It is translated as CASSIERMRLTKTDTQYF.

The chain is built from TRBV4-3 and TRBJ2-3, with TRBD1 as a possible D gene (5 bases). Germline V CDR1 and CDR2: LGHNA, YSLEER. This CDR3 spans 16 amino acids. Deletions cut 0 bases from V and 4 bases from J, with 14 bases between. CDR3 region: CASSQDLSRAADTQYF. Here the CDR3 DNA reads TGCGCCAGCAGCCAAGATCTTAGCAGGGCCGCAGATACGCAGTATTTT.

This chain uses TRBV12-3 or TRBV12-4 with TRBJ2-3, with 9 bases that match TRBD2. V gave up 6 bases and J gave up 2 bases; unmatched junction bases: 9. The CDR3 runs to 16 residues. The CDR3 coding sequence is TGTGCCAGCAGCCAGCTAGCGGGGCCTTTCACAGATACGCAGTATTTT. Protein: CASSQLAGPFTDTQYF.

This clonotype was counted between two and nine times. The CDR3 is CASRAAPQGDTQYF. The CDR3 DNA is TGCGCCAGCAGAGCCGCCCCCCAGGGAGATACGCAGTATTTT. The V call is TRBV5-1, the J call TRBJ2-3; D possibly corresponds to TRBD1 (5 bases). V was pared by 5 bases and J by 5 bases, with 15 bases between. Germline CDR1 reads SGHRS; CDR2 reads YFSETQ. The CDR3 sequence is 14 residues long. Full variable domain (rest looked up from reference TRBV5-1 and TRBJ2-3): KAGVTQTPRYLIKTRGQQVTLSCSPISGHRSVSWYQQTPGQGLQFLFEYFSETQRNKGNFPGRFSGRQFSNSRSEMNVSTLELGDSALYLCASRAAPQGDTQYFGPGTRLTVL.

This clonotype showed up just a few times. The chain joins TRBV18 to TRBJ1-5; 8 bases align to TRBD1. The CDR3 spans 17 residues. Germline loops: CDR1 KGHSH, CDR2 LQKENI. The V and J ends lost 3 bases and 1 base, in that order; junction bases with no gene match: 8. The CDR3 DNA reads TGTGCCAGCTCACCGGGGACAGGCCGTGCGAGCAATCAGCCCCAGCATTTT. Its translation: CASSPGTGRASNQPQHF. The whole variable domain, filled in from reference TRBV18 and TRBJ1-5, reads NAGVMQNPRHLVRRRGQEARLRCSPMKGHSHVYWYRQLPEEGLKFMVYLQKENIIDESGMPKERFSAEFPKEGPSILRIQQVVRGDSAAYFCASSPGTGRASNQPQHFGDGTRLSIL.

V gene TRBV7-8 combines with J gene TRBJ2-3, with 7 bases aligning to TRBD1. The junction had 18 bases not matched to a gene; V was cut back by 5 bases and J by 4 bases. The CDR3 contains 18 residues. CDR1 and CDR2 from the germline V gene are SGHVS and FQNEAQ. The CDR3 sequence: CASSPGTVTYHLADTQYF. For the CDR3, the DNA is TGTGCCAGCAGCCCCGGGACAGTTACTTATCACTTGGCAGATACGCAGTATTTT.

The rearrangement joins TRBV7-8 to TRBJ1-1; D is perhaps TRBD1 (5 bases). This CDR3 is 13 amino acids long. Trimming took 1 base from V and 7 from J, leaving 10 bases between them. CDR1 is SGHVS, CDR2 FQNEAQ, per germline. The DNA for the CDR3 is TGTGCCAGCAGCTTAGACCGGCAGGGTGAAGCTTTCTTT. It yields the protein CASSLDRQGEAFF.

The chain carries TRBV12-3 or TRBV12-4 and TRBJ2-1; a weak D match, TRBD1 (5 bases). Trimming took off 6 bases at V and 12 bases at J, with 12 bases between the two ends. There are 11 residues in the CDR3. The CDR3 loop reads CASSLGAGQFF. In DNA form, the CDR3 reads TGTGCCAGCAGCCTTGGGGCAGGGCAGTTCTTC.

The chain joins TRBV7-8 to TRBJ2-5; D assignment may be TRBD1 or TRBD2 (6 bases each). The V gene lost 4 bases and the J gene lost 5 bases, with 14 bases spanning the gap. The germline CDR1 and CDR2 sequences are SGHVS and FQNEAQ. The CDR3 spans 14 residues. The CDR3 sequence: CASSSDWGAETQYF. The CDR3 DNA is TGTGCCAGCAGCTCCGACTGGGGGGCTGAGACCCAGTACTTC.

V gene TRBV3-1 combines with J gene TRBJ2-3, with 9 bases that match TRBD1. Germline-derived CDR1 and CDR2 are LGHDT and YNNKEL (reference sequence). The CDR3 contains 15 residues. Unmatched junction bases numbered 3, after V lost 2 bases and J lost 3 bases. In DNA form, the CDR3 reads TGTGCCAGCAGCCAATCGGGACAGGGAACAGATACGCAGTATTTT. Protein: CASSQSGQGTDTQYF.

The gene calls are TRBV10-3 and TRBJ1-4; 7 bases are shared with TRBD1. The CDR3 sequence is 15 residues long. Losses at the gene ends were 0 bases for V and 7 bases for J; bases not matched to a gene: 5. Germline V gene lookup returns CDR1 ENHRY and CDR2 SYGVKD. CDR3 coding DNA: TGTGCCATCAGTGAGTCGACAGGGTTTAGTGAAAAACTGTTTTTT. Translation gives CAISESTGFSEKLFF.

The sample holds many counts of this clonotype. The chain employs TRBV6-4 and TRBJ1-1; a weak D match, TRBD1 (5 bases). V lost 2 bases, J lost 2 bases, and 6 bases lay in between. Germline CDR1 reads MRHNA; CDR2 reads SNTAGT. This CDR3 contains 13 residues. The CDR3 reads CASSDRDNTEAFF. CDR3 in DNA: TGTGCCAGCAGTGACCGGGACAACACTGAAGCTTTCTTT.

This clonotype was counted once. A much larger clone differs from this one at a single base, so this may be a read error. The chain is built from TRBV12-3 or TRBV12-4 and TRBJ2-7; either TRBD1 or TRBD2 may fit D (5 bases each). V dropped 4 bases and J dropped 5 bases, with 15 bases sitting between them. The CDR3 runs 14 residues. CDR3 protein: CASSSNSGTNEQYF. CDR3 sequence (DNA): TGTGCCAGCAGTTCTAACTCAGGGACCAACGAGCAGTACTTC.